The 9 T cell receptor beta chains given below trace back to one sample, sequenced in a study of cytomegalovirus exposure and HLA in healthy donors. Repertoires were generated with immunoSEQ multiplex PCR, while TCRdb's copy carries only in-frame clones and drops some. Of 150,000 to 200,000 clones listed, just under 90% were seen once; the top ten hold more than 1.2%. The sequenced material came from PBMCs. These TCRs come from a woman aged 25 to 39 in good health and CMV-seronegative.

This chain links TRBV18 with TRBJ2-5; maybe TRBD1 (5 bases). V was pared by 3 bases and J by 5 bases, with 10 bases between. This CDR3 is built from 13 residues. CDR1 KGHSH and CDR2 LQKENI come from the germline V gene. As DNA, the CDR3 is TGTGCCAGCTCACCTCAGGGTGGGGAGACCCAGTACTTC. The encoded protein is CASSPQGGETQYF.

V is TRBV7-8 and J is TRBJ2-7, with TRBD2 as a possible D gene (5 bases). Germline CDR1 and CDR2: SGHVS and FQNEAQ. The germline V and J ends were trimmed by 7 bases and 5 bases, with 6 bases remaining between them. The CDR3 contains 10 residues. The CDR3 DNA reads TGTGCCAGCAACGGGGACGAGCAGTACTTC. This translates into CASNGDEQYF.

This chain connects TRBV20-1 to TRBJ1-1, with a weak D call TRBD1 (5 bases). The CDR3 length is 11 residues. From germline, CDR1 is DFQATT and CDR2 SNEGSKA (reference sequence). V shed 4 bases and J shed 5 bases, with 8 bases lying between them. In DNA form, the CDR3 reads TGCAGTGCTAAGGGGACTACTGAAGCTTTCTTT. It specifies CSAKGTTEAFF.

The chain couples TRBV30 to TRBJ1-2; 9 nucleotides agree with TRBD1. The CDR3 consists of 15 residues. Germline CDR1 reads GTSNPN; CDR2 reads SVGIG (reference sequence). The V and J ends lost 0 bases and 5 bases, in that order; junction bases with no gene match: 7. In DNA form, the CDR3 reads TGTGCCTGGAGTGTACGGGGACAGGGAGGGTATGGCTACACCTTC. It translates to CAWSVRGQGGYGYTF. The full variable domain, with the rest looked up from reference TRBV30 and TRBJ1-2, is SQTIHQWPATLVQPVGSPLSLECTVEGTSNPNLYWYRQAAGRGLQLLFYSVGIGQISSEVPQNLSASRPQDRQFILSSKKLLLSDSGFYLCAWSVRGQGGYGYTFGSGTRLTVV.

The V and J genes are TRBV18 and TRBJ1-2; D is ambiguous. Deletions cut 3 bases from V and 0 bases from J, with 11 bases between. Germline CDR1 is KGHSH and CDR2 is LQKENI. The length of the CDR3 is 15 residues. The CDR3 reads CASSPLGPANYGYTF. The CDR3 nucleotides read TGTGCCAGCTCACCGCTTGGGCCAGCTAACTATGGCTACACCTTC.

V and J are TRBV9 and TRBJ2-2, with TRBD1 matching 11 bases. Germline CDR1 is SGDLS and CDR2 is YYNGEE. The CDR3 contains 16 residues. The V segment lost 4 bases and the J segment 6 bases; nucleotides outside the gene matches: 8. The CDR3 here is CASSTGQGAGAGELFF. Here the CDR3 DNA reads TGTGCCAGCAGCACCGGACAGGGGGCCGGGGCCGGGGAGCTGTTTTTT. The full variable domain, its missing parts supplied by reference TRBV9 and TRBJ2-2, is DSGVTQTPKHLITATGQRVTLRCSPRSGDLSVYWYQQSLDQGLQFLIQYYNGEERAKGNILERFSAQQFPDLHSELNLSSLELGDSALYFCASSTGQGAGAGELFFGEGSRLTVL.

This chain uses TRBV6-5 with TRBJ2-7; D ambiguous. V was cut by 3 bases and J by 5 bases, with 11 bases left in between. The CDR3 has 13 amino acids. Germline-derived CDR1 and CDR2 are MNHEY and SVGAGI. CDR3 loop: CASSYNDKHEQYF. The CDR3 nucleotides read TGTGCCAGCAGTTATAACGACAAGCACGAGCAGTACTTC.

The chain recombines TRBV19 with TRBJ1-2, with 7 positions matching TRBD1. The CDR3 covers 15 residues. J was trimmed by 5 bases and V by 8 bases; bases with no gene match: 14. Germline V gene data show CDR1 as LNHDA and CDR2 as SQIVND (reference sequence). CDR3 nucleotide sequence: TGTGCCAGTTCTCCGGGACAGACCTACCCTTATGGCTACACCTTC. It is translated as CASSPGQTYPYGYTF.

Only one count was recorded for this clone. The chain is built from TRBV2 and TRBJ1-2, with unresolved D. The CDR3 loop spans 14 amino acids. V lost 6 bases and J lost 8, with 19 bases in between. CDR1 SNHLY and CDR2 FYNNEI come from the germline V gene. CDR3 amino acids: CASRGPAEAGGYTF. The CDR3 DNA sequence: TGTGCCAGCAGGGGCCCAGCAGAGGCGGGGGGCTACACCTTC.